A selection of T cell receptor beta chains follows, all from one sample in a study of blood T cell repertoires in COVID-19. Some clones are missing from TCRdb's copy, which holds only in-frame ones; the method was immunoSEQ multiplex PCR. The sample holds fewer than 150,000 clones; approximately 83% are singletons and the top ten take 15% to 20%. The sequenced sample was peripheral blood. These receptors came from a woman aged 45-60 years with acute or convalescent COVID-19. Both conserved end residues are part of each CDR3. The order of the fields is J gene, D gene, clone size, V gene, CDR3 DNA, CDR3 protein. A D gene is named only where the DNA matches it firmly. Size is omitted from some rows. Given values are once, few, many or a class for expanded clones.

TRBJ1-1 NA NA TRBV29-1 TGCAGCGTTGAATCGGTGGACACTGAAGCTTTCTTT CSVESVDTEAFF
TRBJ2-3 TRBD2 NA TRBV30 TGTGCCTGGAGTCAAGGCTGGGGGGGGTCGTCCGGAGATACGCAGTATTTT CAWSQGWGGSSGDTQYF
TRBJ1-4 TRBD1 NA TRBV5-4 TGTGCCAGCAGCTTAGGGTCAGGGGGTGAAAAACTGTTTTTT CASSLGSGGEKLFF
TRBJ2-1 TRBD2 NA TRBV7-6 TGTGCCAGCAGCTTAGAGGCTAGCGGGGGGGCCGGTAGTAGGAATGAGCAGTTCTTC CASSLEASGGAGSRNEQFF
TRBJ2-7 NA few TRBV12-3/TRBV12-4 TGTGCCAGCAGACGCCAGGGGAACGAGCAGTACTTC CASRRQGNEQYF
TRBJ1-4 NA once TRBV5-8 TGTGCCAGCAGCTTAGTCGGAGGAGAAAAACTGTTTTTT CASSLVGGEKLFF
TRBJ2-3 TRBD2 NA TRBV7-2 TGTGCCAGCAGTTGGACTAGCGGGTACACAGATACGCAGTATTTT CASSWTSGYTDTQYF
TRBJ2-1 NA NA TRBV29-1 TGCAGCGGGAGACTGGCGACCAATGAGCAGTTCTTC CSGRLATNEQFF
TRBJ2-7 NA NA TRBV27 TGTGCCAGCAGTTTTCGCGGATCCTACGAGCAGTACTTC CASSFRGSYEQYF
TRBJ1-1 NA NA TRBV25-1 TGTGCCAGCAGGACAGAGATGAACACTGAAGCTTTCTTT CASRTEMNTEAFF
TRBJ1-2 NA NA TRBV5-4 TGTGCCAGCAGCTCCGGGACTCGGAAGATGGGGTATGGCTACACCTTC CASSSGTRKMGYGYTF
TRBJ1-1 NA NA TRBV10-2 TGCGCCAGCGCTGGTCAGGGAACGAACACTGAAGCTTTCTTT CASAGQGTNTEAFF
TRBJ1-1 NA NA TRBV14 TGTGCCAGCAGCCCCCCTGCGCCGCGGACTGAAGCTTTCTTT CASSPPAPRTEAFF
TRBJ2-2 TRBD1 few TRBV9 TGTGCCAGCAGCGTAGGACAGGGGGCCGGGGAGCTGTTTTTT CASSVGQGAGELFF
TRBJ1-3 NA NA TRBV5-1 TGCGCCAGCAGCTTGGGTCAGTCTGCCTCTGGAAACACCATATATTTT CASSLGQSASGNTIYF
TRBJ1-2 NA NA TRBV19 TGTGCCAGTAGTGACGGTCCGGGAGGCTACACCTTC CASSDGPGGYTF
TRBJ2-3 NA NA TRBV6-5 TGTGCCAGCAGGAGGACAGATACGCAGTATTTT CASRRTDTQYF
TRBJ2-3 TRBD2 NA TRBV11-2 TGTGCCAGCAGCCCCTCGACTAGCGGGGCAACAGATACGCAGTATTTT CASSPSTSGATDTQYF
TRBJ1-1 NA NA TRBV19 TGTGCCAGTAGCGGGGGGAGGAACACTGAAGCTTTCTTT CASSGGRNTEAFF
TRBJ1-2 NA NA TRBV10-3 TGTGCCATCAGTGAGTCCTTGCGGGGGGCGGACTATGGCTACACCTTC CAISESLRGADYGYTF
TRBJ1-4 NA NA TRBV6-5 TGTGCCACTCAAGGGTCCCTCAGGGGCGAAAAACTGTTTTTT CATQGSLRGEKLFF
TRBJ2-3 TRBD2 NA TRBV2 TGTGCCAGCAGGGATATAGCGGGCGCTAGCACAGATACGCAGTATTTT CASRDIAGASTDTQYF
TRBJ2-1 NA NA TRBV6-4 TGTGCCAGCAGTGACGGCGGGTCCTACAATGAGCAGTTCTTC CASSDGGSYNEQFF
TRBJ1-1 TRBD1 NA TRBV29-1 TGCAGCGCTCAAAGAGGGACAGGGAACACTGAAGCTTTCTTT CSAQRGTGNTEAFF
TRBJ2-6 TRBD1 NA TRBV18 TGTGCCAGCTCACCCGGACAGGGGATCGGCTCTGGGGCCAACGTCCTGACTTTC CASSPGQGIGSGANVLTF
TRBJ2-2 TRBD1 NA TRBV6-5 TGTGCCAGCAGCACCGGGACAGGGCGGTCCGGGGAGCTGTTTTTT CASSTGTGRSGELFF
TRBJ1-1 NA NA TRBV5-1 TGCGCCAGCAGGTCCCAGGGCTCGAACACTGAAGCTTTCTTT CASRSQGSNTEAFF